This passage covers 8 T cell receptor beta chains from one sample sequenced in a study of blood T cell repertoires in COVID-19. TCRdb's copy holds only in-frame clones and misses some; the assay was immunoSEQ multiplex PCR. Altogether some 370,000 clones are present, more than 70% being singletons, with the ten largest covering more than 9%. Sequenced material: peripheral blood. These receptor sequences come from a young woman with COVID-19, enrolled during active disease.

The chain recombines TRBV10-3 with TRBJ2-1, with 8 positions matching TRBD2. The CDR3 is 14 amino acids. The trim removed 8 bases at V and 2 bases at J, leaving 5 bases unmatched. The germline V gene encodes CDR1 ENHRY and CDR2 SYGVKD. The CDR3 bases are TGTGCCATCGGAGCGGGAGATCCCTACAATGAGCAGTTCTTC. Translated, it gives CAIGAGDPYNEQFF.

This clone was detected many times. This chain joins TRBV30 and TRBJ1-6; 7 bases are shared with TRBD1. The germline V gene encodes CDR1 GTSNPN and CDR2 SVGIG (reference sequence). The CDR3 extends over 15 amino acids. Unmatched junction bases numbered 8, after V lost 2 bases and J lost 7 bases. Written as DNA, the CDR3 is TGTGCCTGGAGTCGCCCTGACAGGGAGAATTCACCCCTCCACTTT. This encodes CAWSRPDRENSPLHF.

The chain is built from TRBV5-1 and TRBJ1-1, with 10 bases that match TRBD1. J lost 0 bases, V lost 4 bases, and 3 bases had no gene match. Germline V gene lookup returns CDR1 SGHRS and CDR2 YFSETQ. The CDR3 is 15 amino acids. The CDR3 sequence is CASSTGTGVNTEAFF. In nucleotides, the CDR3 is TGCGCCAGCAGCACCGGGACAGGGGTGAACACTGAAGCTTTCTTT.

The chain couples TRBV9 to TRBJ2-1; D is undetermined. Germline lookup yields CDR1 SGDLS and CDR2 YYNGEE. This CDR3 is 12 amino acids long. The V end was cut by 3 bases, the J end by 4 bases, with 5 bases between. CDR3 region: CASSAQYNEQFF. CDR3 coding DNA: TGTGCCAGCAGCGCCCAATACAATGAGCAGTTCTTC.

V gene TRBV9 combines with J gene TRBJ2-2; 10 nucleotides match TRBD2. CDR1 and CDR2 (germline): SGDLS, YYNGEE. This CDR3 region has 19 residues. Trimming cost V 0 bases and J 4 bases; bases outside gene matches: 12. The chain's CDR3 is CASSVGGRSSGRGTGELFF. The CDR3 bases are TGTGCCAGCAGCGTAGGGGGTCGATCTAGCGGGAGAGGCACCGGGGAGCTGTTTTTT.

The count of this clone is one. This chain uses TRBV29-1 with TRBJ2-7, with D possibly being TRBD2 (7 bases). CDR1 and CDR2 from the germline V gene are SQVTM and ANQGSEA. This CDR3 spans 12 amino acids. V lost 4 bases and J 8 bases, leaving 15 bases between the germline ends. DNA for the CDR3: TGCAGCGTTGGCGAGGGGGGGGTTAAGCAGTACTTC. This codes for CSVGEGGVKQYF.

The V and J genes are TRBV11-2 and TRBJ2-1; a possible D gene is TRBD2 (5 bases). V was shortened by 5 bases and J by 0 bases, with 14 bases between the two germline ends. The V gene's germline CDR1 is SGHAT and CDR2 FQNNGV. The CDR3 is 16 amino acids. The CDR3 region is CASSQTGGLSYNEQFF. Here the CDR3 DNA reads TGTGCCAGCAGCCAAACGGGCGGGCTCTCCTACAATGAGCAGTTCTTC.

This chain uses TRBV28 with TRBJ2-7; TRBD2 aligns across 7 bases. The CDR3 is 15 residues long. Trimming cost V 5 bases and J 6 bases; bases outside gene matches: 13. Germline V gene lookup returns CDR1 MDHEN and CDR2 SYDVKM. The CDR3 DNA is TGTGCCAGCAGTCCCGTCGGTGCGGGAGAAGGCGAGCAGTACTTC. The encoded protein is CASSPVGAGEGEQYF.